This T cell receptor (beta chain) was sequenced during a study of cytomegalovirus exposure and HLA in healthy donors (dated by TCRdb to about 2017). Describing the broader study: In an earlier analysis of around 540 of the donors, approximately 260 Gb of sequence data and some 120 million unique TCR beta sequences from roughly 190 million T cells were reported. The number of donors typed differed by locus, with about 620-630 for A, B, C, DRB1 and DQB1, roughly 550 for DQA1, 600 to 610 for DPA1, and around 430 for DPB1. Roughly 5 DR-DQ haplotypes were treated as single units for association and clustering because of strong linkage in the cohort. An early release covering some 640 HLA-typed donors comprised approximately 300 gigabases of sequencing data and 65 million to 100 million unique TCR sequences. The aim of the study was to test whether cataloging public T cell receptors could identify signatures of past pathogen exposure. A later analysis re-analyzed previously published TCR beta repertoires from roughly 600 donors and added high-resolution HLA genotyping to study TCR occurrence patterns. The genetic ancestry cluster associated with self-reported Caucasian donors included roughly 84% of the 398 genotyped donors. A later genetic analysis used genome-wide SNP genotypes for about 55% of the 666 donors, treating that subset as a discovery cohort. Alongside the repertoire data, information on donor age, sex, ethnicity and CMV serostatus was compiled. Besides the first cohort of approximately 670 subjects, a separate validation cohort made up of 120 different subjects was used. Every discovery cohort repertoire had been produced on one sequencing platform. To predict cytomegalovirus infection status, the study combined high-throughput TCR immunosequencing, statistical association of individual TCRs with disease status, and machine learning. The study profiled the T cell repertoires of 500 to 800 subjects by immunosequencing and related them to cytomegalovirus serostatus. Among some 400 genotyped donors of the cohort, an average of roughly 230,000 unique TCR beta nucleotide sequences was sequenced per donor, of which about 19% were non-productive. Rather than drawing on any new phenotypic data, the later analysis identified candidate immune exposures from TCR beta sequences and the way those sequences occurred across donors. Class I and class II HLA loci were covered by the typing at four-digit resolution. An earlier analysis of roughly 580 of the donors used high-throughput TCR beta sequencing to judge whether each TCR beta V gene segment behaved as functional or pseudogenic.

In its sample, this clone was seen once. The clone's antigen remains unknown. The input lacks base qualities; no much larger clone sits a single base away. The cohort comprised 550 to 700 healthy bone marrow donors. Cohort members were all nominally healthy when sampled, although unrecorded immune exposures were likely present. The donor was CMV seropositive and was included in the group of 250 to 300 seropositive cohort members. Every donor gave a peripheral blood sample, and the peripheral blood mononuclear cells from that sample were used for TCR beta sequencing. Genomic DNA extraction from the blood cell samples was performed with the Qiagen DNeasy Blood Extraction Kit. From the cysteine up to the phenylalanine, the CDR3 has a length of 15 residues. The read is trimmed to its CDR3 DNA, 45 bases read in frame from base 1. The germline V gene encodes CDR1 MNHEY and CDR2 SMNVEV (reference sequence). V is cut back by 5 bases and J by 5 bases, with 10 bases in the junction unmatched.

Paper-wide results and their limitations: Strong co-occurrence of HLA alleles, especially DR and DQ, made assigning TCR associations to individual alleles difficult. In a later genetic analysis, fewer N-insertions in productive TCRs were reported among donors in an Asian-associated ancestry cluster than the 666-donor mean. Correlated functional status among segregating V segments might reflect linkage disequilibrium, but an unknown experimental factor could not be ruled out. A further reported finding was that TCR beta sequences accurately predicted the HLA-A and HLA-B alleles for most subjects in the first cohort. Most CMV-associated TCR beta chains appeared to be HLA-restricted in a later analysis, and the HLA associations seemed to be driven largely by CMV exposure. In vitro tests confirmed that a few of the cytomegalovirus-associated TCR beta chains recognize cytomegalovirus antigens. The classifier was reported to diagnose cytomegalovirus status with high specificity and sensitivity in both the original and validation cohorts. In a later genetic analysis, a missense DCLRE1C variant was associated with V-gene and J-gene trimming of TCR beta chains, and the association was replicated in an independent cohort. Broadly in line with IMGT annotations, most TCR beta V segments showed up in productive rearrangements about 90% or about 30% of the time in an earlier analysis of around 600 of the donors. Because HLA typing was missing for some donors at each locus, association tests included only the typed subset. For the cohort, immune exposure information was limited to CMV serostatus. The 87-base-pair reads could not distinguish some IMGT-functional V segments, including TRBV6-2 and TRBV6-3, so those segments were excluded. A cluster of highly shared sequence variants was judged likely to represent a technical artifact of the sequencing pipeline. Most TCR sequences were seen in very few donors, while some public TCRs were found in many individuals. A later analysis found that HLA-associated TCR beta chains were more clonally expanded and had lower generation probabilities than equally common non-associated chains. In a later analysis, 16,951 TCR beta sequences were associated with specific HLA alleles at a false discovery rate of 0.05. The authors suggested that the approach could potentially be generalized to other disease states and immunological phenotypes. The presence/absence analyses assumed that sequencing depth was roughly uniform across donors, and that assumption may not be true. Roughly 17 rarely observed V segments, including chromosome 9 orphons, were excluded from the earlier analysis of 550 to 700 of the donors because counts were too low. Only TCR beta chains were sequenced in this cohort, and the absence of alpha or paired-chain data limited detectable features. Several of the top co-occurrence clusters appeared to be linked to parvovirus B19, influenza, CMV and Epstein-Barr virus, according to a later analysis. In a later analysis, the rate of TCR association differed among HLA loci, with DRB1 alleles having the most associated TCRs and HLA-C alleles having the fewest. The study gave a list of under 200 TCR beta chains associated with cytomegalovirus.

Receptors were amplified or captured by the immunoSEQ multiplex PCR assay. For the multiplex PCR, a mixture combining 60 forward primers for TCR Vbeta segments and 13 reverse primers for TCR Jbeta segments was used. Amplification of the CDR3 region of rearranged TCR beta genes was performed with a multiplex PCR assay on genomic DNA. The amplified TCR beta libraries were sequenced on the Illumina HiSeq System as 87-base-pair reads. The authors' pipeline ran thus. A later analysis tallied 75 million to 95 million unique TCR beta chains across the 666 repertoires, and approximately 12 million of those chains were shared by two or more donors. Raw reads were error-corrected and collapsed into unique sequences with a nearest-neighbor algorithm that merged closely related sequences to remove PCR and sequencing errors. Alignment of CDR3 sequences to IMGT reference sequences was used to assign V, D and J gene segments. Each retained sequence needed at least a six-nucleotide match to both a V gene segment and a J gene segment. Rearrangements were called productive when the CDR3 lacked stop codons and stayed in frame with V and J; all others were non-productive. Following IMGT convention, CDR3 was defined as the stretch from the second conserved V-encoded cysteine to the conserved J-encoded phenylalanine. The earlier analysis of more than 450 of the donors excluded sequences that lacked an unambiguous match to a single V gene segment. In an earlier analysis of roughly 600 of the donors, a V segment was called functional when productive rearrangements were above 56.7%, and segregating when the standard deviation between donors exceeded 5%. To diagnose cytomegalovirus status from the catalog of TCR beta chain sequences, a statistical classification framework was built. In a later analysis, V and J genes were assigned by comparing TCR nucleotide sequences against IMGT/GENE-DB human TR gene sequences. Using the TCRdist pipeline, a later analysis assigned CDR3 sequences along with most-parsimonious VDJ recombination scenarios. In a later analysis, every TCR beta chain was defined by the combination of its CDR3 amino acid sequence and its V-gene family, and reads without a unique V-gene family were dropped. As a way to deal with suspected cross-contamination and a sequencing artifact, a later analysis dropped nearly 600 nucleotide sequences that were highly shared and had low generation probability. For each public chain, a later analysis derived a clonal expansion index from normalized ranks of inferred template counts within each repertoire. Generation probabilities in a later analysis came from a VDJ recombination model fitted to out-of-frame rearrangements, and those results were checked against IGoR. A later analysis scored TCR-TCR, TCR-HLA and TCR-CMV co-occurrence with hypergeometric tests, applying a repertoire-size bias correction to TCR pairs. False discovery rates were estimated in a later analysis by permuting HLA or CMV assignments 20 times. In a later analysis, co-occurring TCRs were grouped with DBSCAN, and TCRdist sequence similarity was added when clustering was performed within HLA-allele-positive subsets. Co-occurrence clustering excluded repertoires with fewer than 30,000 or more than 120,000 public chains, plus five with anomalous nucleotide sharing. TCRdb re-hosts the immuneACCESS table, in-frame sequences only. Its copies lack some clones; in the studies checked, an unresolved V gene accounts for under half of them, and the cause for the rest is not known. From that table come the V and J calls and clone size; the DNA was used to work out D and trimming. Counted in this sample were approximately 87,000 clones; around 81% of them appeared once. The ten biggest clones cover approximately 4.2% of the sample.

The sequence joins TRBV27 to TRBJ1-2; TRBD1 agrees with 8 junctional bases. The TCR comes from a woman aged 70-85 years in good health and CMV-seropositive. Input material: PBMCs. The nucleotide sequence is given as TGTGCCAGCAGTATTACTGGGACAGGCTCTTATGGCTACACCTTC. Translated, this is CASSITGTGSYGYTF.